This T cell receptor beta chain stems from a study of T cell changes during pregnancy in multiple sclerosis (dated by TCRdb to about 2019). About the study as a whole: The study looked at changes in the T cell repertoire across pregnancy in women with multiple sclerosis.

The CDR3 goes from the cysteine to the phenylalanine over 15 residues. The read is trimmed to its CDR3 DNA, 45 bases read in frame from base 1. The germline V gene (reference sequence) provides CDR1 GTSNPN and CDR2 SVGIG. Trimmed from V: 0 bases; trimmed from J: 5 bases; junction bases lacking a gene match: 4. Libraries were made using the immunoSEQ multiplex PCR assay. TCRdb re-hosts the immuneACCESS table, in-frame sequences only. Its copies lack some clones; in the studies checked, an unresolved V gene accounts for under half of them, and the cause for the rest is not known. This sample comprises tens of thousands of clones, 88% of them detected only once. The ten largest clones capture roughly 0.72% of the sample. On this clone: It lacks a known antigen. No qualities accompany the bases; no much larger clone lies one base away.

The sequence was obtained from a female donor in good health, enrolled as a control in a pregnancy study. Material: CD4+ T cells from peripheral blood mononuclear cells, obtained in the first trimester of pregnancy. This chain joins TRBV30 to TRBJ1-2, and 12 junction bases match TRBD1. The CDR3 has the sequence CAWSVGTGGQYGYTF. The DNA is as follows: TGTGCCTGGAGTGTCGGGACAGGGGGCCAGTATGGCTACACCTTC. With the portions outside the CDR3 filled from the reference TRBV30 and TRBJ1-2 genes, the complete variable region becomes SQTIHQWPATLVQPVGSPLSLECTVEGTSNPNLYWYRQAAGRGLQLLFYSVGIGQISSEVPQNLSASRPQDRQFILSSKKLLLSDSGFYLCAWSVGTGGQYGYTFGSGTRLTVV.